The rows below give T cell receptor beta chains drawn from one sample of a study of cytomegalovirus exposure and HLA in healthy donors. Only in-frame clones appear in the TCRdb table, and some are missing; sequencing was by immunoSEQ multiplex PCR. This sample carries 200,000 to 250,000 clones, approximately 88% of them seen once, and the ten largest clones take over 12%. Source material: PBMCs. The receptors come from a woman younger than 45 in good health and CMV-seropositive. Both conserved end residues are part of each CDR3.

J,V,CDR3
TRBJ1-5,TRBV7-2,CASSSQGGIKPQHF
TRBJ1-2,TRBV5-6,CASSFAGGRNYGYTF
TRBJ1-1,TRBV29-1,CSGVTANTEAFF
TRBJ2-1,TRBV15,CATSRDRGLADYNEQFF
TRBJ2-1,TRBV7-2,CASSPRLVNNEQFF
TRBJ2-7,TRBV27,CASSSLVRASYEQYF
TRBJ1-2,TRBV27,CASSLWGQGGYTF
TRBJ1-1,TRBV27,CASFRGATTEAFF
TRBJ2-7,TRBV27,CASSLWPPVGYEQYF
TRBJ1-5,TRBV5-1,CASSLGTDSNQPQHF
TRBJ2-1,TRBV19,CASSIGPTQDEQFF
TRBJ2-7,TRBV30,CAWSVTSGMPGVEQYF
TRBJ2-7,TRBV5-6,CASSLSLSFYEQYF
TRBJ2-3,TRBV7-2,CASSQSGTSSTQYF
TRBJ1-2,TRBV5-6,CASSPGRAYYGYTF
TRBJ2-7,TRBV27,CASSWTGGPYEQYF
TRBJ2-7,TRBV6-5,CASSRQGGPYEQYF
TRBJ2-3,TRBV6-5,CASSHRVSTDTQYF
TRBJ2-7,TRBV11-2,CASSRERGAGQYF
TRBJ1-1,TRBV18,CASSPPIRVGGTEAFF
TRBJ2-7,TRBV7-9,CASSRTSGDSYEQYF
TRBJ1-2,TRBV5-1,CASSPDRAEYYGYTF
TRBJ2-7,TRBV19,CAPFGVRRVTEQYF
TRBJ1-2,TRBV13,CASSETGRQHGYTF
TRBJ2-2,TRBV2,CASSGDGANTGELFF
TRBJ2-3,TRBV10-1,CASSASRSGGTQYF
TRBJ2-2,TRBV29-1,CSVVASVNTGELFF
TRBJ2-3,TRBV5-1,CASSLGGLAGLGAQYF
TRBJ2-1,TRBV27,CASSLAGYNEQFF
TRBJ2-2,TRBV27,CASSSSQLFANTGELFF
TRBJ1-1,TRBV30,CAWKVRKNTEAFF
TRBJ2-2,TRBV30,CAWSVPGRVQGNTGELFF
TRBJ2-7,TRBV29-1,CSVVGQNGSYEQYF
TRBJ2-1,TRBV29-1,CSVRLAGGYNEQFF
TRBJ1-3,TRBV6-5,CASSSGQTGNTIYF
TRBJ1-5,TRBV5-1,CASSLQGYSNQPQHF